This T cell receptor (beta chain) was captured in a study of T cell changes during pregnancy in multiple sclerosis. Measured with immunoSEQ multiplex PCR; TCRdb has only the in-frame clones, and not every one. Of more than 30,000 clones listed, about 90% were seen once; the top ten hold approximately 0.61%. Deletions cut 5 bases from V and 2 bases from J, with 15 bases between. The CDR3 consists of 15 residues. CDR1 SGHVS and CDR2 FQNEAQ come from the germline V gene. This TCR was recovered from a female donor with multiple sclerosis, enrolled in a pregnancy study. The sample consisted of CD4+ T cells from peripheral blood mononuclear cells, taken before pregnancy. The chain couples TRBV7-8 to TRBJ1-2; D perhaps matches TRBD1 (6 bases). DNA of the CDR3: TGTGCCAGCAGCCCCACTAGGGGGGGAAACTATGGCTACACCTTC. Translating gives CASSPTRGGNYGYTF.